Following are 18 T cell receptor beta chains from one sample sequenced in a study of OX40 agonist ivuxolimab in advanced cancers. Using immunoSEQ multiplex PCR, the repertoire was profiled, and TCRdb retains in-frame clones only, with some absent. The table shows tens of thousands of clones, with approximately 85% occurring only once. The specimen comprised CD4+ or CD8+ T cells sorted from blood, sampled in a trial of the OX40 agonist ivuxolimab. The receptors shown here come from an adult with an advanced solid tumor such as melanoma, head and neck, liver or kidney cancer.

The chain combines TRBV5-4 with TRBJ2-1, with a tentative D call TRBD2 (5 bases). This CDR3 spans 14 amino acids. The ends were cut back, 4 bases at V and 6 bases at J, with 14 bases in the middle. Germline CDR1 is SGHNT and CDR2 is YYREEE (reference sequence). The chain's CDR3 is CASSLRALFNEQFF. The CDR3 coding sequence is TGTGCCAGCAGCCTGAGGGCCCTTTTCAATGAGCAGTTCTTC.

The chain has TRBV7-2 and TRBJ2-5, with 9 bases that match TRBD2. The J call may not be correct, given that the DNA end is closer to TRBJ2-7. The CDR3 spans 15 residues. Looked up from germline, CDR1 is SGHTA and CDR2 is FQGNSA. CDR3 nucleotides: TGTGCCAGCAGCTTAGCTCGGACTAGCGTCTACGAGCAGTACTTC. Translating gives CASSLARTSVYEQYF.

This rearrangement joins TRBV28 to TRBJ1-1; no definite D call. Germline-derived CDR1 and CDR2 are MDHEN and SYDVKM. With 4 bases removed from V and 4 bases from J, the gap between germline ends came to 16 bases. This CDR3 has 15 amino acids. The CDR3 DNA reads as TGTGCCAGCAGTTCCCGGCAGGCGCGATTCACTGAAGCTTTCTTT. Protein product: CASSSRQARFTEAFF.

This chain joins TRBV6-1 and TRBJ2-1, with a weak D call TRBD1 (5 bases). The CDR3 totals 11 residues. The germline gives CDR1 MNHNS, CDR2 SASEGT. V was trimmed by 9 bases and J by 5 bases, leaving 8 bases between them. The CDR3 bases are TGTGCCAGAACAGGAAACAATGAGCAGTTCTTC. Translation: CARTGNNEQFF.

In regard to this clone: Germline and junction disagree at one end, which may indicate a read error. The chain couples TRBV6-4 to TRBJ1-1, with a tentative D call TRBD1 (5 bases). In germline, CDR1 is MRHNA, CDR2 SNTAGT. There are 11 residues in the CDR3. The CDR3, as DNA: TGTGCCAGCAGAGACTATGGGACCGCTTTCTTT. It encodes CASRDYGTAFF.

The CDR3 DNA reads as TGTGCCGGGGGTAGGGACGACAGGGTGGCTAATGGCTACACCTTC. This gives the protein CAGGRDDRVANGYTF. V gene TRBV6-1 combines with J gene TRBJ1-2; 7 bases are a match to TRBD1. CDR1 is MNHNS and CDR2 is SASEGT in the germline V gene. The CDR3 has 15 residues. With 11 bases clipped from V and 6 bases from J, the junction kept 18 bases outside the gene matches.

The chain combines TRBV28 with TRBJ2-7, with 9 bases identical to TRBD1. J was trimmed by 1 base and V by 6 bases; bases with no gene match: 7. The CDR3 runs to 15 residues. The germline V gene has CDR1 MDHEN and CDR2 SYDVKM. CDR3 protein: CASSPGGQGSYEQYV. The CDR3 DNA follows: TGTGCCAGCAGCCCCGGGGGACAGGGTTCCTACGAGCAGTACGTC.

The chain has TRBV11-3 and TRBJ2-1; 9 nucleotides match TRBD1. V gave up 3 bases and J gave up 0 bases; unmatched junction bases: 3. CDR3 length equals 16 residues. Germline CDR1 reads SGHNT; CDR2 reads YENEEA. The CDR3 DNA follows: TGTGCCAGCAGCTTTGGGACAGGGATCTCCTACAATGAGCAGTTCTTC. It translates to CASSFGTGISYNEQFF.

V gene TRBV18 combines with J gene TRBJ2-2, with TRBD1 matching over 7 bases. V shed 6 bases, J shed 5 bases, and the junction held 15 bases outside the gene matches. Germline V gene data show CDR1 as KGHSH and CDR2 as LQKENI. The CDR3 length is 17 residues. CDR3 nucleotides: TGTGCCAGCTCCCGGGACAGATCGGGTGTTTTTACCGGGGAGCTGTTTTTT. It specifies CASSRDRSGVFTGELFF.

CDR3 DNA: TGTGCCAGCAGACAGGTCGCATACTCTGGAAACACCATATATTTT. Its protein is CASRQVAYSGNTIYF. The chain links TRBV6-5 to TRBJ1-3, with D maybe TRBD1 (5 bases). From germline, CDR1 is MNHEY and CDR2 SVGAGI. V dropped 6 bases and J dropped 0 bases, with 12 bases sitting between them. The CDR3 is 15 residues long.

The J gene is TRBJ1-4, the V gene TRBV9; 7 bases match TRBD1. Trimming cost V 3 bases and J 8 bases; bases outside gene matches: 13. The germline CDR1 and CDR2 sequences are SGDLS and YYNGEE. CDR3 length: 16 residues. The CDR3 is CASSGRTGGAQEKLFF. CDR3 nucleotides: TGTGCCAGCAGCGGAAGGACAGGTGGGGCGCAAGAAAAACTGTTTTTT.

The chain is built from TRBV13 and TRBJ2-2; 8 bases are shared with TRBD1. The CDR3 spans 16 residues. V lost 5 bases to trimming and J lost 1 base; unmatched junction nucleotides: 6. Germline-derived CDR1 and CDR2 are PRHDT and FYEKMQ (reference sequence). The CDR3, as DNA: TGTGCCAGCAGCCAATGGGGGACAGGGAACACCGGGGAGCTGTTTTTT. As protein: CASSQWGTGNTGELFF.

The chain is built from TRBV21-1 and TRBJ2-7; the DNA was not used to check the table's D call, TRBD2. TRBV21-1 represents a pseudogene. The CDR3 covers 11 residues. The CDR3 here is CASSAGVGQYF. Here the CDR3 DNA reads TGTGCCAGCAGCGCGGGAGTTGGGCAGTACTTC.

The CDR3 DNA reads as TGTGCCAGCAGCCCCCGAAAGTCAGGCGGCACAGATACGCAGTATTTT. It encodes CASSPRKSGGTDTQYF. The J gene is TRBJ2-3, the V gene TRBV9; D is uncertain. The CDR3 sequence is 16 residues long. The V gene's germline CDR1 is SGDLS and CDR2 YYNGEE. V lost 4 bases and J lost 1, with 16 bases in between.

V is TRBV6-6 and J is TRBJ2-4, with TRBD1 matching 7 bases. The CDR3 has 14 amino acids. Germline V gene sequence: CDR1 MNHNY, CDR2 SVGAGI (reference sequence). Trimming took 5 bases from V and 5 from J; bases not matched to a gene: 6. CDR3 amino acids: CASSTLGQQNIQYF. The CDR3 DNA sequence: TGTGCCAGCAGTACCTTGGGACAGCAAAACATTCAGTACTTC.

The rearrangement links TRBV5-1 to TRBJ1-5; no clear D. This CDR3 has 15 amino acids. V was trimmed by 1 base and J by 3 bases, leaving 11 bases between them. CDR1 is SGHRS and CDR2 is YFSETQ in the germline V gene. CDR3 region: CASSLSWGANQPQHF. In DNA, the CDR3 is TGCGCCAGCAGCTTGTCCTGGGGTGCCAATCAGCCCCAGCATTTT.

The chain joins TRBV4-1 to TRBJ2-5; 7 bases are shared with TRBD1. With 4 bases clipped from V and 5 bases from J, the junction kept 10 bases outside the gene matches. Per germline, CDR1 MGHRA and CDR2 YSYEKL. CDR3 length: 15 residues. The CDR3 bases are TGCGCCAGCAGCCTCCGGGACAGAGGGGAGGAGACCCAGTACTTC. It translates to CASSLRDRGEETQYF.

This chain uses TRBV30 with TRBJ1-4; tentatively, D is TRBD1 (5 bases). The CDR3 loop spans 13 amino acids. Looked up from germline, CDR1 is GTSNPN and CDR2 is SVGIG (reference sequence). The V end lost 4 bases, the J end lost 4 bases, and 10 bases lay between the germline ends. CDR3 protein: CAWTGRLNEKLFF. The CDR3 DNA follows: TGTGCCTGGACAGGGAGGCTTAATGAAAAACTGTTTTTT.